Listed below are T cell receptor beta chains from one sample, sequenced in a study of cytomegalovirus exposure and HLA in healthy donors. Data came from immunoSEQ multiplex PCR; TCRdb stores just in-frame clones and leaves some out. The sample shows 200,000 or so clones, around 82% of them seen only once. The sequenced material came from PBMCs. Source of these receptors: a boy between 5 and 17 years old in good health and CMV-seronegative. Each CDR3 is given with its conserved first and last residue. D genes are given only for firm matches. Clone size, where shown, is once, few, many, or a class for clones that have expanded.

V,J,size,D,CDR3,DNA
TRBV9,TRBJ2-2,few,-,CASSTHGAAGELFF,TGTGCCAGCAGCACTCATGGAGCGGCCGGGGAGCTGTTTTTT
TRBV7-2,TRBJ2-7,-,-,CASSFGLQVVRYEQYF,TGTGCCAGCAGCTTCGGACTTCAGGTAGTTAGGTACGAGCAGTACTTC
TRBV11-3,TRBJ2-3,once,TRBD2,CASSSGGGSTDTQYF,TGTGCCAGCAGCTCTGGCGGGGGTAGCACAGATACGCAGTATTTT
TRBV5-4,TRBJ2-3,-,TRBD1,CASSPPPGQGFGDTQYF,TGTGCCAGCAGCCCCCCTCCGGGACAGGGTTTCGGAGATACGCAGTATTTT
TRBV9,TRBJ2-1,-,-,CASSDAGYNEQFF,TGTGCCAGCAGCGACGCCGGGTACAATGAGCAGTTCTTC
TRBV6-1,TRBJ2-7,-,TRBD1,CASKFEGTGAYEQYF,TGTGCCAGCAAATTTGAGGGGACAGGGGCCTACGAGCAGTACTTC
TRBV7-3,TRBJ1-3,-,TRBD1,CASSQGQGRGGNTIYF,TGTGCCAGCAGCCAGGGACAGGGTCGAGGAGGAAACACCATATATTTT
TRBV5-4,TRBJ2-5,-,-,CASSFGASVGQETQYF,TGTGCCAGCAGCTTCGGGGCTAGCGTGGGGCAAGAGACCCAGTACTTC
TRBV9,TRBJ1-6,-,TRBD1,CASSSDRVGSYNSPLHF,TGTGCCAGCAGCTCCGACAGGGTAGGGTCCTATAATTCACCCCTCCACTTT
TRBV7-6,TRBJ2-5,few,-,CASSFNSGVGETQYF,TGTGCCAGCAGCTTTAACTCAGGGGTAGGAGAGACCCAGTACTTC
TRBV7-2,TRBJ2-5,-,TRBD2,CASSIRRLAGETQYF,TGTGCCAGCAGCATCCGGCGGCTAGCGGGAGAGACCCAGTACTTC
TRBV9,TRBJ2-7,-,-,CASSDPPQGPTLSYEQYF,TGTGCCAGCAGCGACCCCCCGCAGGGGCCTACCCTCTCCTACGAGCAGTACTTC
TRBV27,TRBJ1-5,few,TRBD1,CASRQGNSNQPQHF,TGTGCCAGCAGACAGGGGAATAGCAATCAGCCCCAGCATTTT
TRBV2,TRBJ2-5,-,TRBD1,CASSRISGTGKETQYF,TGTGCCAGCAGTCGGATTTCGGGGACAGGGAAAGAGACCCAGTACTTC
TRBV30,TRBJ2-1,-,TRBD2,CAWSARVAGAANEQFF,TGTGCCTGGAGTGCAAGGGTAGCGGGAGCCGCCAATGAGCAGTTCTTC
TRBV6-5,TRBJ2-7,-,TRBD2,CASSYGGEAYEQYF,TGTGCCAGCAGTTACGGGGGGGAGGCCTACGAGCAGTACTTC
TRBV15,TRBJ1-1,-,TRBD1,CATSRAGGYIEAFF,TGTGCCACCAGCAGAGCAGGGGGATATATTGAAGCTTTCTTT
TRBV2,TRBJ1-6,-,TRBD1,CASSTGTVPIYNSPLHF,TGTGCCAGCAGTACCGGGACAGTACCCATTTATAATTCACCCCTCCACTTT
TRBV2,TRBJ2-7,-,-,CASRAEQGRFLEQYF,TGTGCCAGCAGAGCAGAACAGGGACGGTTCCTCGAGCAGTACTTC
TRBV19,TRBJ2-2,-,TRBD2,CASSAGLAGPPSNTGELFF,TGTGCCAGTAGTGCGGGACTAGCGGGACCCCCCTCGAACACCGGGGAGCTGTTTTTT
TRBV4-1,TRBJ2-7,few,-,CASSKGGGVSYEQYF,TGCGCCAGCAGCAAGGGGGGGGGCGTATCGTACGAGCAGTACTTC
TRBV27,TRBJ1-2,-,TRBD1,CATIDRIQGGGYTF,TGTGCCACCATTGACAGGATCCAGGGGGGTGGCTACACCTTC
TRBV7-8,TRBJ2-2,-,-,CASSLMRATNTGELFF,TGTGCCAGCAGCCTAATGAGGGCAACGAACACCGGGGAGCTGTTTTTT
TRBV6-5,TRBJ1-1,-,-,CASSYRWGTTEAFF,TGTGCCAGCAGTTACCGTTGGGGGACAACTGAAGCTTTCTTT
TRBV19,TRBJ2-1,-,TRBD1,CASSPGTGVTYNEQFF,TGTGCCAGTAGTCCCGGGACAGGGGTAACCTACAATGAGCAGTTCTTC
TRBV29-1,TRBJ1-2,-,-,CSVVSLNYGYTF,TGCAGCGTTGTCTCCCTCAACTATGGCTACACCTTC
TRBV5-6,TRBJ1-3,-,-,CASSLGAGNTIYF,TGTGCCAGCAGCTTAGGAGCTGGAAACACCATATATTTT
TRBV5-1,TRBJ2-1,-,TRBD2,CASSTTSGIANEQFF,TGCGCCAGCAGCACGACTAGCGGGATAGCGAATGAGCAGTTCTTC
TRBV28,TRBJ1-3,-,TRBD1,CASSLLRQGANTIYF,TGTGCCAGCAGTTTGTTACGACAGGGGGCAAACACCATATATTTT
TRBV11-2,TRBJ2-5,-,-,CASSLGPGGVETQYF,TGTGCCAGCAGCTTAGGGCCAGGCGGGGTAGAGACCCAGTACTTC
TRBV27,TRBJ2-5,-,-,CASSSLFQETQYF,TGTGCCAGCAGTTCCCTCTTCCAAGAGACCCAGTACTTC
TRBV15,TRBJ2-7,-,TRBD2,CATSRGPKLAGGYEQYF,TGTGCCACCAGCAGAGGTCCCAAACTAGCGGGAGGATACGAGCAGTACTTC
TRBV6-1,TRBJ1-3,-,-,CASRSQGVSGNTIYF,TGTGCCAGCAGATCACAGGGAGTCTCTGGAAACACCATATATTTT
TRBV12-5,TRBJ2-1,-,-,CASGFLAGDNEQFF,-
TRBV10-3,TRBJ1-3,-,-,CASLSVQGNTIYF,TGTGCCAGCCTTAGCGTCCAAGGAAACACCATATATTTT
TRBV27,TRBJ2-5,few,-,CASSARVGQETQYF,TGTGCCAGCAGTGCCAGGGTTGGCCAAGAGACCCAGTACTTC
TRBV28,TRBJ1-5,once,-,CASSLLTGTNNQPQHF,TGTGCCAGCAGCCTATTAACAGGGACCAACAATCAGCCCCAGCATTTT
TRBV2,TRBJ2-1,-,TRBD2,CASLFAGGPAGEQFF,TGTGCCAGTCTGTTCGCGGGAGGGCCGGCAGGGGAGCAGTTCTTC
TRBV11-2,TRBJ2-7,once,TRBD2,CASSPSASGIYEQYF,TGTGCCAGCAGCCCATCAGCTAGCGGGATCTACGAGCAGTACTTC
TRBV27,TRBJ1-5,-,-,CASKTGQSNQPQHF,TGTGCCAGCAAAACCGGACAGAGCAATCAGCCCCAGCATTTT
TRBV2,TRBJ1-1,few,-,CASSAREGATEAFF,TGTGCCAGCAGTGCCAGGGAAGGGGCCACTGAAGCTTTCTTT
TRBV30,TRBJ2-7,once,TRBD1,CAWEKDRVHEQYF,TGTGCCTGGGAAAAGGACAGGGTCCACGAGCAGTACTTC
TRBV28,TRBJ2-7,-,-,CASAGDNYEQYF,TGTGCCAGCGCCGGGGATAACTACGAGCAGTACTTC
TRBV5-4,TRBJ2-3,-,-,CASRKQESTDTQYF,TGTGCCAGCAGGAAACAGGAAAGCACAGATACGCAGTATTTT
TRBV4-3,TRBJ1-3,-,-,CASSQGRNAGAGNTIYF,TGCGCCAGCAGCCAAGGCCGAAACGCGGGGGCTGGAAACACCATATATTTT
TRBV6-5,TRBJ2-1,-,-,CASSYWRGSSIEQFF,TGTGCCAGCAGTTACTGGCGGGGTTCAAGTATCGAGCAGTTCTTC
TRBV5-6,TRBJ2-1,-,TRBD2,CASSSARLAGGHEQFF,TGTGCCAGCAGCTCAGCCCGACTAGCGGGGGGGCATGAGCAGTTCTTC
TRBV25-1,TRBJ1-2,-,-,CASRPQGFDGYTF,TGTGCCAGCAGACCACAGGGTTTCGATGGCTACACCTTC
TRBV29-1,TRBJ1-2,-,-,CSVPLREYHYTF,TGCAGCGTGCCCCTCCGGGAGTATCACTACACCTTC
TRBV10-3,TRBJ2-2,-,TRBD1,CAVRTGGSTGELFF,TGTGCCGTCCGGACAGGGGGGAGCACCGGGGAGCTGTTTTTT
TRBV2,TRBJ2-4,-,TRBD1,CASSGGQGAAKNIQYF,TGTGCCAGCAGCGGTGGACAGGGGGCGGCCAAAAACATTCAGTACTTC
TRBV2,TRBJ2-7,-,TRBD2,CASSPLAEDYEQYF,TGTGCCAGCAGTCCCCTAGCGGAAGACTACGAGCAGTACTTC
TRBV10-3,TRBJ1-2,-,TRBD1,CATTGTAVYGHTF,TGTGCCACTACCGGGACAGCTGTCTATGGCCACACCTTC
TRBV25-1,TRBJ2-7,-,-,CASRSLSYEQYF,TGTGCCAGCAGATCACTATCCTACGAGCAGTACTTC
TRBV19,TRBJ1-3,-,-,CASSIDTGYGNTIYF,TGTGCCAGTAGTATAGACACGGGTTATGGAAACACCATATATTTT
TRBV28,TRBJ1-2,-,-,CASSDRLYGYTF,TGTGCCAGCAGTGACAGGTTATATGGCTACACCTTC
TRBV7-6,TRBJ2-1,-,TRBD2,CASSLGLAGVNEQFF,TGTGCCAGCAGCTTGGGACTAGCGGGAGTCAATGAGCAGTTCTTC
TRBV7-3,TRBJ2-2,-,TRBD2,CASSHGTTNTGELFF,TGTGCCAGCAGCCATGGGACTACGAACACCGGGGAGCTGTTTTTT
TRBV5-1,TRBJ1-4,few,TRBD1,CASSLGPSGTATNEKLFF,TGCGCCAGCAGCTTGGGCCCTTCCGGGACAGCGACTAATGAAAAACTGTTTTTT
TRBV5-6,TRBJ2-1,-,TRBD1,CASRGGTGYYNEQFF,TGTGCCAGCCGCGGAGGGACAGGATACTACAATGAGCAGTTCTTC